These 2 T cell receptor beta chains were all obtained from the same sample, sequenced in a study of T cell clusters in autoimmune cytopenias. TRB was amplified from roughly 250 ng of peripheral blood genomic DNA per sample. TRB rearrangements were amplified by touch-down multiplex PCR with mixed TRB-A/B primers. With the multiplex PCR reads reprocessed, TCRdb shows one record per CDR3 protein and no DNA. Its listing shows around 4,400 distinct CDR3 sequences. The sequenced material came from peripheral blood. The origin of the receptors is a human donor with an autoimmune cytopenia or autoimmune hepatitis (not recorded which).

This sequence joins TRBV5-1 and TRBJ2-1; TCRdb gives TRBD2 as the D gene, but with no DNA this cannot be confirmed. The CDR3 runs to 15 residues. CDR1 is SGHRS and CDR2 is YFSETQ in the germline V gene. The chain's CDR3 is CASSFGGTSIFEQFF.

CDR3 residues: CASSLSAGGLVTQYF. The chain is built from TRBV27 and TRBJ2-5; the TCRdb call, TRBD2, lacks DNA for checking. This CDR3 has 15 amino acids. From germline, CDR1 is MNHEY and CDR2 SMNVEV (reference sequence).